This T cell receptor beta chain was obtained from a study of T cell responses to AZD1222 COVID-19 vaccine. Study-wide results and caveats: Spike-specific TCR breadth rose after two AZD1222 doses, and depth rose as well. No day 14 peak samples; only post-peak repertoires were characterized.

The CDR3 contains 15 residues. V lost 6 bases and J lost 3; bases outside the gene matches: 5. Germline lookup yields CDR1 MDHEN and CDR2 SYDVKM. Regarding this clone: Its matching antigen is unknown.

Profiled with immunoSEQ multiplex PCR; TCRdb holds only in-frame clones, not every one. The table shows some 170,000 clones, with about 89% occurring only once. Specimen: peripheral blood, collected on day 0 of AZD1222 vaccination. This TCR came from an adult in good health. This chain links TRBV28 with TRBJ1-6, with 7 bases that match TRBD1. The CDR3 here is CASSQQGRYNSPLHF. The CDR3 coding sequence is TGTGCCAGCAGCCAACAGGGGCGCTATAATTCACCCCTCCACTTT.